The 30 T cell receptor beta chains reported below all come from one sample, sequenced in a study of breast tumors, draining lymph nodes, adjacent tissues. Using its own MiXCR run on the multiplex PCR reads, TCRdb lists one record per CDR3 protein. Of about 140,000 distinct CDR3 sequences in the sample, approximately 29% were seen once. Samples came from axillary lymph nodes draining the breast cancer. The specimen sequenced was axillary lymph node tissue. All receptors come from a female donor with breast cancer. Some clones in this sample may be carry-over from other donors' samples.

There are many counts of this clonotype. This chain connects TRBV2 to TRBJ1-2; the D is unclear. V was clipped by 2 bases and J by 4 bases, with 8 bases between them. This CDR3 has 13 amino acids. Per the germline V gene, CDR1 is SNHLY and CDR2 is FYNNEI. CDR3 loop: CASSESPSYGYTF. CDR3 DNA sequence: TGTGCCAGCAGTGAAAGTCCGTCCTATGGCTACACCTTC.

This clonotype occurred many times. The chain joins TRBV6-6 to TRBJ2-2; TRBD1 matches 7 bases. The V segment lost 7 bases and the J segment 2 bases; nucleotides outside the gene matches: 7. Germline CDR1 reads MNHNY; CDR2 reads SVGAGI (reference sequence). The CDR3 length is 15 residues. The CDR3 reads CASTLRDSNTGELFF. The CDR3 DNA follows: TGTGCCAGCACTTTGAGGGACAGTAACACCGGGGAGCTGTTTTTT.

This clonotype was detected many times. A much larger clone lies one base from this, so it may be a read error. This chain uses TRBV11-3 with TRBJ2-7, with 7 bases that match TRBD2. CDR1 SGHNT and CDR2 YENEEA come from the germline V gene. The CDR3 is made up of 13 amino acids. Losses at the gene ends were 5 bases for V and 6 bases for J; bases not matched to a gene: 7. CDR3 sequence: CASSMTSNSEQYF. The CDR3 region has the DNA TGTGCCAGCAGCATGACTAGCAACTCCGAGCAGTACTTC.

The sample holds many counts of this clonotype. The chain links TRBV18 to TRBJ1-5, with a tentative D call TRBD1 (6 bases). The length of the CDR3 is 16 residues. Trimming cost V 2 bases and J 1 base, with 12 bases left between them. Germline CDR1 reads KGHSH; CDR2 reads LQKENI. In DNA, the CDR3 is TGTGCCAGCTCACCAAAGGCAGGGGAAAGCAATCAGCCCCAGCATTTT. This sequence encodes CASSPKAGESNQPQHF.

Ten or more counts support this clonotype. The gene calls are TRBV15 and TRBJ2-5; D ambiguous. CDR3 size: 15 residues. V was trimmed by 0 bases and J by 2 bases, leaving 10 bases between them. From germline, CDR1 is LNHNV and CDR2 YYDKDF (reference sequence). The CDR3 region is CATSRDGSNQETQYF. The DNA for the CDR3 is TGTGCCACCAGCAGAGATGGTTCCAATCAAGAGACCCAGTACTTC.

This clonotype was picked up many times. J is TRBJ2-2 and V is TRBV24-1; TRBD1 or TRBD2 may be the D gene (6 bases each). Deletions cut 9 bases from V and 3 bases from J, with 13 bases between. This CDR3 region has 14 residues. CDR1 is KGHDR, CDR2 SFDVKD, per germline. CDR3 bases: TGTGCCACCGGGCCGGGGGCCTACACCGGGGAGCTGTTTTTT. This codes for CATGPGAYTGELFF.

This clonotype was observed many times. The chain joins TRBV24-1 to TRBJ2-1; the match to TRBD2 covers 11 bases. Germline assignment: CDR1 KGHDR and CDR2 SFDVKD. This CDR3 spans 14 amino acids. V lost 3 bases and J lost 11; bases outside the gene matches: 5. CDR3 nucleotide sequence: TGTGCCACCAGTGATCTCGGGACTAGCGGTAAGCAGTTCTTC. Translating gives CATSDLGTSGKQFF.

Ten or more counts support this clonotype. The gene calls are TRBV5-1 and TRBJ2-5, with 9 bases that match TRBD1. Unmatched junction bases numbered 5, after V lost 0 bases and J lost 5 bases. The CDR3 has 15 amino acids. Germline CDR1 reads SGHRS; CDR2 reads YFSETQ. CDR3 in amino acids: CASSLVGQGTETQYF. CDR3 coding DNA: TGCGCCAGCAGCTTGGTGGGACAGGGTACGGAGACCCAGTACTTC.

This clonotype came up many times. The rearrangement joins TRBV12-3 or TRBV12-4 to TRBJ2-7, with D uncertain. The CDR3 totals 12 residues. The ends were cut back, 3 bases at V and 1 base at J, with 4 bases in the middle. The CDR3, as DNA: TGTGCCAGCAGTTTTCAGTCCTACGAGCAGTACTTC. Translation: CASSFQSYEQYF.

This clonotype was seen many times. The chain recombines TRBV7-9 with TRBJ2-5; 8 bases fit TRBD1. This CDR3 has 15 residues. The J segment lost 5 bases and the V segment lost 4 bases, leaving 9 bases of the junction unmatched. Germline lookup yields CDR1 SEHNR and CDR2 FQNEAQ (reference sequence). CDR3 protein: CASSSPGQGWETQYF. CDR3 DNA: TGTGCCAGCAGCTCCCCAGGACAGGGATGGGAGACCCAGTACTTC.

J is TRBJ1-1 and V is TRBV27; 7 bases agree with TRBD1. The germline gives CDR1 MNHEY, CDR2 SMNVEV (reference sequence). CDR3 length: 13 amino acids. V gave up 7 bases and J gave up 1 base; unmatched junction bases: 3. The CDR3 DNA sequence: TGTGCCAGCACGGACAGGACGAACACTGAAGCTTTCTTT. It encodes CASTDRTNTEAFF.

As to this clonotype: The conserved closing phenylalanine or tryptophan is absent in this CDR3, likely reflecting a read error. No DNA is shown, since the ends of the CDR3 on it are uncertain; the CDR3 is the one TCRdb lists. The chain recombines TRBV9 with TRBJ2-5; the DNA was not compared with TRBD1, the D call given in the table. The CDR3 is 14 residues long, ends included. Germline V lookup: CDR1 SGDLS, CDR2 YYNGEE. Here the CDR3 reads CASSSKVGGETQCC.

Turning to this clonotype: At one boundary the junction diverges from the germline segment, which might be a read error. This chain links TRBV28 with TRBJ1-4; 9 bases line up with TRBD1. This CDR3 spans 14 amino acids. The germline V gene has CDR1 MDHEN and CDR2 SYDVKM. Written as DNA, the CDR3 is TGTGCCAGCAGTCAACAGGGGGCTGGTGAAGAACTGTTTTTT. Its translation: CASSQQGAGEELFF.

In its sample, this clonotype was seen many times. The V gene is TRBV7-2, the J gene TRBJ2-1; TRBD2 matches at 9 bases. The CDR3 totals 15 residues. The ends lost 1 base at V and 3 bases at J; junction bases unmatched: 1. Germline CDR1 reads SGHTA; CDR2 reads FQGNSA. CDR3 region: CASSLERGVYNEQFF. For the CDR3, the DNA is TGTGCCAGCAGCTTAGAGCGGGGGGTCTACAATGAGCAGTTCTTC.

Comment on this clonotype: A read error may be the cause here, since a much bigger clone is one base away. The chain employs TRBV6-6 and TRBJ2-3; 8 positions agree with TRBD1. The germline gives CDR1 MNHNY, CDR2 SVGAGI (reference sequence). V lost 8 bases, J lost 2 bases, and 6 bases stayed unmatched. The CDR3 consists of 14 residues. The CDR3 DNA reads TGTGCCAGCGGGCACAGGGGGGCCACAGATACGCAGTATTTT. This codes for CASGHRGATDTQYF.

This clonotype was found many times. The chain employs TRBV19 and TRBJ1-2; 10 nucleotides agree with TRBD1. The CDR3 loop spans 17 amino acids. Trimming took 7 bases from V and 0 from J; bases not matched to a gene: 11. In germline, CDR1 is LNHDA, CDR2 SQIVND (reference sequence). In DNA, the CDR3 is TGTGCCAGTAACTCTCGGGACAGGGGACCGACTAACTATGGCTACACCTTC. Translation: CASNSRDRGPTNYGYTF.

Ten or more counts support this clonotype. This sequence joins TRBV19 and TRBJ1-3; tentatively, D is TRBD1 (5 bases). The ends were cut back, 9 bases at V and 4 bases at J, with 16 bases in the middle. This CDR3 region has 14 residues. Germline values: CDR1 LNHDA, CDR2 SQIVND (reference sequence). CDR3 in DNA: TGTGCCAGCCGAGTGGGACTCCAAGGAAACACCATATATTTT. Translating it yields CASRVGLQGNTIYF.

This clonotype occurred many times. The chain employs TRBV7-8 and TRBJ2-7; tentatively, D is TRBD2 (7 bases). Germline V gives CDR1 SGHVS, CDR2 FQNEAQ. CDR3 length: 15 residues. Trimming took off 6 bases at V and 8 bases at J, with 23 bases between the two ends. The CDR3 DNA is TGTGCCAGCAGTCCAGGGCGGGGGCCCTTAGCGAAGCAGTACGTC. It yields the protein CASSPGRGPLAKQYV.

Worth noting for this clonotype: An end of the junction does not agree with germline; a read error may underlie this. The chain combines TRBV12-3 or TRBV12-4 with TRBJ2-3, with 11 bases identical to TRBD2. The CDR3 is 16 residues long. Written as DNA, the CDR3 is TGCGCCAGCAGTCCCCGGGTAGCGGGAGGGACAGATACGCAGTATTTT. This translates into CASSPRVAGGTDTQYF.

The rearrangement uses TRBV19 and TRBJ1-1; 7 positions match TRBD1. Germline CDR1 reads LNHDA; CDR2 reads SQIVND (reference sequence). V lost 2 bases, J lost 8 bases, and 8 bases stayed unmatched. There are 14 residues in the CDR3. The CDR3 is CASSITSLTGEAFF. The DNA for the CDR3 is TGTGCCAGTAGTATAACTAGCCTGACAGGGGAAGCTTTCTTT.

The chain employs TRBV19 and TRBJ1-4; 9 bases line up with TRBD1. The CDR3 contains 15 residues. Per the germline V gene, CDR1 is LNHDA and CDR2 is SQIVND (reference sequence). The V gene end was trimmed by 5 bases and the J gene end by 8 bases; junction bases not matched to a gene: 9. The CDR3 region has the DNA TGTGCCAGTAGTGGCCGGACAGGGGTTAACGAAAAACTGTTTTTT. It specifies CASSGRTGVNEKLFF.

The chain employs TRBV7-2 and TRBJ2-1; D gene ambiguous. Between the trimmed V and J ends, which lost 3 bases and 12 bases, there was a span of 12 bases. CDR1 and CDR2 from the germline V gene are SGHTA and FQGNSA. The CDR3 consists of 12 residues. CDR3 sequence (DNA): TGTGCCAGCAGCTTCTTTCAGGTCGGGCAGTTCTTC. It yields the protein CASSFFQVGQFF.

This clonotype has a count of ten or more. The chain combines TRBV5-1 with TRBJ1-5; TRBD1 matches at 11 bases. J gave up 6 bases and V 4 bases, and 3 bases lay outside the gene matches. Germline V lookup: CDR1 SGHRS, CDR2 YFSETQ. The CDR3 totals 14 residues. The CDR3 loop reads CASSIGTGGQPQHF. CDR3 coding DNA: TGCGCCAGCAGCATCGGGACAGGGGGTCAGCCCCAGCATTTT.

As regards this clonotype: A clone one base away is much larger, so this may be a read error. The V gene is TRBV5-6, the J gene TRBJ1-2; D remains ambiguous. The CDR3 is made up of 15 amino acids. V dropped 3 bases and J dropped 4 bases, with 16 bases sitting between them. Germline CDR1 SGHDT, CDR2 YYEEEE. The CDR3 here is CASSYPAARGYGYTF. Written as DNA, the CDR3 is TGTGCCAGCAGCTATCCGGCAGCCCGCGGCTATGGCTACACCTTC.

The chain joins TRBV7-9 to TRBJ1-1; 10 bases are shared with TRBD1. V shed 5 bases and J 3 bases; nucleotides not matched to a gene: 9. This CDR3 has 16 residues. Per germline, CDR1 SEHNR and CDR2 FQNEAQ (reference sequence). CDR3 loop: CASSPGQGRWDTEAFF. CDR3 sequence (DNA): TGTGCCAGCAGCCCGGGACAGGGGCGCTGGGACACTGAAGCTTTCTTT.

A word on this clonotype: One end of the junction is discordant with germline, which a read error may explain. V is TRBV7-6 and J is TRBJ2-1, with D perhaps matching TRBD2 (5 bases). The CDR3 is 13 amino acids. The germline V gene encodes CDR1 SGHVS and CDR2 FNYEAQ. CDR3 amino acids: CASSLDFYNEQSF. CDR3 nucleotide sequence: TGTGCCAGCAGCTTGGACTTTTACAATGAGCAGTCCTTC.

This clonotype was counted many times. The genes are TRBV5-1 and TRBJ2-5, with D tentatively TRBD1 (6 bases). This CDR3 region has 15 residues. Germline CDR1 reads SGHRS; CDR2 reads YFSETQ. The V end lost 4 bases, the J end lost 5 bases, and 18 bases lay between the germline ends. CDR3 nucleotides: TGCGCCAGCAGCCCGACGGATGGGGGCCGGGAGACCCAGTACTTC. Its protein is CASSPTDGGRETQYF.

This clonotype was seen at least ten times. This sequence joins TRBV6-6 and TRBJ2-1; D is possibly TRBD2 (5 bases). Germline-derived CDR1 and CDR2 are MNHNY and SVGAGI (reference sequence). CDR3 length: 13 amino acids. Trimming stripped 3 bases from V and 6 bases from J, with 9 bases between. This CDR3 is CASSYEGRNEQFF. As DNA, the CDR3 is TGTGCCAGCAGTTATGAGGGCCGCAATGAGCAGTTCTTC.

On this clonotype: A much more abundant neighbour one base away suggests this may be a read error. The rearrangement links TRBV5-1 to TRBJ2-5; a weak D match, TRBD2 (6 bases). Trimming removed 4 bases at V and 2 bases at J, with 12 bases between. In germline, CDR1 is SGHRS, CDR2 YFSETQ. The CDR3 extends over 14 amino acids. This CDR3 is CASSPRGSQETQYF. Here the CDR3 DNA reads TGCGCCAGCAGCCCACGGGGGTCACAAGAGACCCAGTACTTC.

This clonotype has at least ten counts. The chain is built from TRBV19 and TRBJ1-2; 7 bases map to TRBD1. Germline CDR1 LNHDA, CDR2 SQIVND (reference sequence). V lost 6 bases, J lost 0 bases, and 4 bases stayed unmatched. The CDR3 runs to 14 residues. This chain's CDR3 is CASSGTVTNYGYTF. Written as DNA, the CDR3 is TGTGCCAGTAGCGGGACAGTGACTAACTATGGCTACACCTTC.